The 27 T cell receptor beta chains in this list originate from one sample, sequenced in a study of CD4 T cells in relation to SARS-CoV-2 and coronaviruses listed by TCRdb under 2021. Their target antigens are unknown. The library was produced with the immunoSEQ multiplex PCR assay. What TCRdb holds here is the immuneACCESS table cut down to in-frame rearrangements. Part of the clones is not present; checked against another copy, under half of the missing clones reflect an unresolved V gene, and the others are unexplained. For this sample the table gives tens of thousands of clones, of which 70% to 80% were detected only once. 20% to 25% of the sample is in the top ten clones. CD4+ T cells from unexposed donors were collected before the COVID-19 pandemic (2011-2018). After 10 to 11 days of culture, CD4+ T cells were isolated with the EasySep CD4+ T cell isolation kit. The sequencing input was CD4+ T cells from PBMCs, cultured in vitro. These receptors were taken from a human donor in good health.

In its sample, this clone was seen once. This chain links TRBV6-5 with TRBJ1-5; no clear D gene. Germline CDR1 and CDR2: MNHEY and SVGAGI. This CDR3 spans 11 amino acids. Between the trimmed V and J ends, which lost 8 bases and 11 bases, there was a span of 13 bases. CDR3 DNA sequence: TGTGCCAGCGGCGTCTGGCCGTCCCAGCATTTT. It yields the protein CASGVWPSQHF.

This sequence joins TRBV25-1 and TRBJ1-1; the D is unclear. The CDR3 extends over 12 amino acids. The V and J ends lost 8 bases and 11 bases respectively, with 18 bases between them. The V gene's germline CDR1 is MGHDK and CDR2 SYGVNS. CDR3 amino acids: CASSGVGFEAFF. The DNA of the CDR3 is TGTGCCAGCTCCGGGGTAGGTTTCGAGGCTTTCTTT.

To note about this clone: An end of the junction differs from the germline gene, which may be a read error. The chain joins TRBV7-7 to TRBJ2-3; 13 bases match TRBD2. From germline, CDR1 is SSHAT and CDR2 FNYEAQ (reference sequence). This CDR3 comprises 17 residues. The CDR3 loop reads CASSLGDGLAGEDTQYF. CDR3 coding DNA: TGTGCTAGCAGCTTAGGTGATGGACTAGCGGGAGAAGATACGCAGTATTTT.

This clone has a handful of counts. The chain links TRBV19 to TRBJ2-3, with a possible D match to TRBD2 (5 bases). Germline V gene data show CDR1 as LNHDA and CDR2 as SQIVND (reference sequence). The CDR3 has 14 amino acids. The V end lost 9 bases, the J end lost 3 bases, and 16 bases lay between the germline ends. CDR3 coding DNA: TGTGCCAGCGGAGTCCTCAGCGGTACAGATACGCAGTATTTT. Amino acids: CASGVLSGTDTQYF. Full variable domain (missing parts from reference TRBV19 and TRBJ2-3): DGGITQSPKYLFRKEGQNVTLSCEQNLNHDAMYWYRQDPGQGLRLIYYSQIVNDFQKGDIAEGYSVSREKKESFPLTVTSAQKNPTAFYLCASGVLSGTDTQYFGPGTRLTVL.

The genes are TRBV14 and TRBJ2-1; either TRBD1 or TRBD2 may supply D (6 bases each). V was clipped by 5 bases and J by 10 bases, with 15 bases between them. Germline CDR1 is SGHDN and CDR2 is FVKESK. The CDR3 is 13 amino acids. CDR3 amino acids: CASSTNPGGEQFF. For the CDR3, the DNA is TGTGCCAGCAGCACGAACCCCGGGGGCGAGCAGTTCTTC.

This chain links TRBV4-2 with TRBJ1-6, with unresolved D. V dropped 4 bases and J dropped 7 bases, with 17 bases sitting between them. Per the germline V gene, CDR1 is LGHNA and CDR2 is YNFKEQ. The CDR3 runs 16 residues. CDR3: CASSRSTGLGNSPLHF. CDR3 in DNA: TGTGCCAGCAGCCGATCCACCGGGCTGGGGAATTCACCCCTCCACTTT.

This rearrangement joins TRBV7-2 to TRBJ2-1, with TRBD2 identical over 7 bases. This CDR3 spans 15 amino acids. Germline V lookup: CDR1 SGHTA, CDR2 FQGNSA. The V and J ends lost 2 bases and 7 bases, in that order; junction bases with no gene match: 8. CDR3 residues: CASSLYGGSGNEQFF. The CDR3 coding sequence is TGTGCCAGCAGCTTATATGGCGGGAGCGGAAATGAGCAGTTCTTC.

The chain carries TRBV19 and TRBJ2-3, with D unresolved. The CDR3 consists of 10 residues. Trimming took off 5 bases at V and 9 bases at J, with 6 bases between the two ends. The germline V gene encodes CDR1 LNHDA and CDR2 SQIVND (reference sequence). The CDR3 DNA reads as TGTGCCAGTAGTGGAATAACGCAGTATTTT. It is translated as CASSGITQYF.

DNA for the CDR3: TGTGCCAGCAGGCGACAGGGGGCGGGGGAGCAGTACTTC. Translating gives CASRRQGAGEQYF. The gene calls are TRBV3-1 (or the pseudogene TRBV3-2) and TRBJ2-7, with 10 positions matching TRBD1. Unmatched junction bases numbered 6, after V lost 6 bases and J lost 7 bases. The CDR3 contains 13 residues. Germline V gene data show CDR1 as LGHDT and CDR2 as YNNKEL (reference sequence).

V and J are TRBV7-2 and TRBJ2-7; D might be TRBD1 (6 bases). The CDR3 totals 15 residues. Trimming stripped 0 bases from V and 6 bases from J, with 15 bases between. CDR1 is SGHTA and CDR2 is FQGNSA in the germline V gene. The CDR3 reads CASSLAQGRPREQYF. The CDR3 region has the DNA TGTGCCAGCAGCTTAGCGCAGGGGCGTCCCCGCGAGCAGTACTTC.

V and J are TRBV29-1 and TRBJ1-1; D is uncertain. Germline V gene data show CDR1 as SQVTM and CDR2 as ANQGSEA. Trimming took off 0 bases at V and 0 bases at J, with 8 bases between the two ends. The CDR3 totals 14 residues. The CDR3 DNA sequence: TGCAGCGTTGAAGAAAGGCAGGTGAACACTGAAGCTTTCTTT. It translates to CSVEERQVNTEAFF.

The chain has TRBV21-1 and TRBJ1-5; the tabulated D call, TRBD1, remains unverified against the DNA. TRBV21-1 is shown as a pseudogene. This CDR3 is built from 23 residues. CDR3 protein: CASSKVPLYLKDRGRGVNQPQHF. CDR3 sequence (DNA): TGTGCCAGCAGCAAGGTACCGCTATACTTAAAGGACAGGGGGAGAGGAGTCAATCAGCCCCAGCATTTT.

The chain has TRBV4-3 and TRBJ2-1; 7 bases match TRBD2. The CDR3 length is 15 residues. V was pared by 5 bases and J by 1 base, with 5 bases of the junction left unmatched. Germline CDR1 reads LGHNA; CDR2 reads YSLEER. DNA for the CDR3: TGCGCCAGCAGCTCAAGCGGGGAGTCCTACAATGAGCAGTTCTTC. Its translation: CASSSSGESYNEQFF.

This clone was seen just once. The chain has TRBV10-1 and TRBJ2-1, with TRBD1 as a possible D gene (7 bases). Germline V CDR1 and CDR2: WNHNN, SYGVQD (reference sequence). The CDR3 is 13 amino acids. V lost 6 bases to trimming and J lost 13 bases, with 19 bases between them. CDR3 loop: CASSQAGGRDQFF. CDR3 in DNA: TGCGCCAGCAGCCAGGCAGGGGGGCGCGATCAGTTCTTC.

The J gene is TRBJ2-3, the V gene TRBV9; D is undetermined. Germline V gene sequence: CDR1 SGDLS, CDR2 YYNGEE. This CDR3 contains 12 residues. Between the trimmed V and J ends, which lost 4 bases and 7 bases, there was a span of 10 bases. CDR3 residues: CASSPEGYTQYF. DNA of the CDR3: TGTGCCAGCAGCCCCGAAGGCTATACGCAGTATTTT.

The V call is TRBV6-5, the J call TRBJ2-7; 11 bases agree with TRBD2. J gave up 2 bases and V 0 bases, and 0 bases lay outside the gene matches. Germline CDR1 and CDR2: MNHEY and SVGAGI. The CDR3 is 15 amino acids. CDR3 sequence reads: CASSYSTSGAYEQYF. In DNA form, the CDR3 reads TGTGCCAGCAGTTACTCGACTAGCGGGGCCTACGAGCAGTACTTC.

This chain uses TRBV9 with TRBJ2-7; D gene uncertain. This CDR3 has 16 residues. Germline V gene sequence: CDR1 SGDLS, CDR2 YYNGEE. Trimming took 0 bases from V and 0 from J, leaving 13 bases between them. CDR3 residues: CASSVGSRGPSYEQYF. CDR3 bases: TGTGCCAGCAGCGTAGGCTCCAGAGGACCCTCCTACGAGCAGTACTTC.

The V call is TRBV6-5, the J call TRBJ2-7, with a weak D call TRBD1 (6 bases). CDR1 and CDR2 (germline): MNHEY, SVGAGI. The CDR3 length is 13 residues. The V end lost 7 bases, the J end lost 0 bases, and 10 bases lay between the germline ends. CDR3 in DNA: TGTGCCAGCAACGACAGGAGCTCCTACGAGCAGTACTTC. It translates to CASNDRSSYEQYF.

This chain links TRBV3-1 (or the pseudogene TRBV3-2) with TRBJ1-1; 7 positions agree with TRBD1. The CDR3 contains 13 residues. V dropped 1 base and J dropped 7; count of bases not matched to a gene: 3. CDR1 is LGHDT and CDR2 is YNNKEL in the germline V gene (reference sequence). The CDR3 DNA is TGTGCCAGCAGCCAAGTGGGACAGCTTGAAGCTTTCTTT. Its protein is CASSQVGQLEAFF.

This sequence joins TRBV10-3 and TRBJ2-6, with D tentatively TRBD1 or TRBD2 (5 bases each). Germline loops: CDR1 ENHRY, CDR2 SYGVKD. V was pared by 11 bases and J by 0 bases, with 17 bases between. The CDR3 has 16 residues. CDR3 sequence reads: CASNRDGNSGANVLTF. The CDR3 DNA reads as TGTGCCTCAAACCGGGACGGAAACTCTGGGGCCAACGTCCTGACTTTC.

V usage is TRBV5-1 and J usage is TRBJ2-3, with 14 nucleotides matching TRBD2. V lost 4 bases, J lost 2 bases, and 6 bases stayed unmatched. Germline V gene data show CDR1 as SGHRS and CDR2 as YFSETQ. This CDR3 has 17 residues. The DNA of the CDR3 is TGCGCCAGCAGCAGAGGGACTAGCGGGGGATCCACAGATACGCAGTATTTT. It codes for CASSRGTSGGSTDTQYF.

The chain couples TRBV4-3 to TRBJ1-1, with unresolved D. Trimming stripped 0 bases from V and 4 bases from J, with 9 bases between. Germline V gives CDR1 LGHNA, CDR2 YSLEER. The CDR3 is 14 amino acids. CDR3 region: CASSQEGWGTEAFF. The DNA of the CDR3 is TGCGCCAGCAGCCAAGAAGGGTGGGGCACTGAAGCTTTCTTT.

A few counts support this clone. The chain links TRBV5-5 to TRBJ2-1; 9 bases align to TRBD2. Trimming removed 0 bases from V and 8 bases from J; junction bases left unmatched: 3. There are 14 residues in the CDR3. CDR1 SGHKS and CDR2 YYEKEE come from the germline V gene (reference sequence). The CDR3 spells CASSLALAGYEQFF. Written as DNA, the CDR3 is TGTGCCAGCAGCTTGGCTCTAGCGGGATATGAGCAGTTCTTC.

This chain links TRBV7-9 with TRBJ1-4, with D maybe TRBD1 (5 bases). Trimming pared 2 bases from V and 14 bases from J, leaving 15 bases between. CDR3 length equals 13 residues. Germline-derived CDR1 and CDR2 are SEHNR and FQNEAQ (reference sequence). CDR3 nucleotides: TGTGCCAGCAGCTTAAACGGGGGTCAAAGGCTGTTTTTT. It is translated as CASSLNGGQRLFF.

This rearrangement joins TRBV7-8 to TRBJ1-5; D is uncertain. The length of the CDR3 is 19 residues. Trimming stripped 1 base from V and 0 bases from J, with 19 bases between. In germline, CDR1 is SGHVS, CDR2 FQNEAQ. The chain's CDR3 is CASSLGASAPSYSNQPQHF. The CDR3 DNA sequence: TGTGCCAGCAGCTTAGGTGCCAGCGCTCCTTCTTATAGCAATCAGCCCCAGCATTTT.

The J gene is TRBJ2-3, the V gene TRBV28; 7 positions match TRBD2. Looked up from germline, CDR1 is MDHEN and CDR2 is SYDVKM. V lost 11 bases and J lost 3; bases outside the gene matches: 8. The CDR3 has 13 amino acids. The CDR3 loop reads CAFAREGTDTQYF. CDR3 DNA: TGTGCCTTTGCGAGGGAGGGGACAGATACGCAGTATTTT.

The chain combines TRBV27 with TRBJ1-6; the D is unclear. The V end lost 5 bases, the J end lost 8 bases, and 16 bases lay between the germline ends. The length of the CDR3 is 15 residues. Germline assignment: CDR1 MNHEY and CDR2 SMNVEV (reference sequence). The CDR3 here is CASSPRWGNDSPLHF. As DNA, the CDR3 is TGTGCCAGCAGTCCCCGTTGGGGAAACGATTCACCCCTCCACTTT.